The entry below describes one T cell receptor (beta chain). The data were taken from a study of blood T cell repertoires in COVID-19. Method: immunoSEQ multiplex PCR; TCRdb's copy keeps in-frame clones and lacks some. The table has just under 350,000 clones, about nine tenths seen once. Germline V gene sequence: CDR1 LGHDT, CDR2 YNNKEL (reference sequence). This CDR3 is 17 amino acids long. Trimming cost V 2 bases and J 10 bases, with 24 bases left between them. This TCR came from a woman in her forties or fifties with COVID-19, enrolled during active disease. The chain recombines TRBV3-1 (or the pseudogene TRBV3-2) with TRBJ2-1, with D tentatively TRBD2 (5 bases). The source material was peripheral blood. The CDR3 protein is CASSQLEGRSLTSEQFF. The DNA of the CDR3 is TGTGCCAGCAGCCAATTGGAAGGGAGATCTCTAACTTCAGAGCAGTTCTTC.